The 16 T cell receptor beta chains given below trace back to one sample, sequenced in a study of T cells in localized non-small cell lung cancer. TCRdb keeps only in-frame clones here, not all; method: immunoSEQ multiplex PCR. The profile covers roughly 34,000 clones, with 85% to 90% appearing a single time and 4% to 5% taken by the ten largest. This specimen consisted of peripheral blood, obtained before any cancer treatment. All receptors come from a male donor aged 60 or over with stage III lung adenocarcinoma.

The chain uses TRBV5-1 and TRBJ1-4; D unresolved. V lost 0 bases and J 7 bases, leaving 7 bases between the germline ends. Germline V gene sequence: CDR1 SGHRS, CDR2 YFSETQ. This CDR3 has 13 residues. This CDR3 is CASSLGLGEKLFF. The CDR3 coding sequence is TGCGCCAGCAGCTTGGGACTGGGTGAAAAACTGTTTTTT. The whole variable domain, remainder taken from reference TRBV5-1 and TRBJ1-4, is KAGVTQTPRYLIKTRGQQVTLSCSPISGHRSVSWYQQTPGQGLQFLFEYFSETQRNKGNFPGRFSGRQFSNSRSEMNVSTLELGDSALYLCASSLGLGEKLFFGSGTQLSVL.

The chain links TRBV30 to TRBJ1-2; 8 positions match TRBD1. V trimming: 4 bases; J trimming: 3 bases; junction bases outside the gene matches: 10. Germline V CDR1 and CDR2: GTSNPN, SVGIG (reference sequence). This CDR3 has 15 amino acids. The CDR3 DNA reads TGTGCCTGGAAAGAAGGGACAGGAGCTTACTATGGCTACACCTTC. Translating gives CAWKEGTGAYYGYTF.

The rearrangement joins TRBV5-1 to TRBJ2-4, with D perhaps being TRBD1 or TRBD2 (6 bases each). This CDR3 region has 14 residues. V lost 5 bases and J 6 bases, leaving 15 bases between the germline ends. From germline, CDR1 is SGHRS and CDR2 YFSETQ. The CDR3 here is CASRGFGGLNIQYF. As DNA, the CDR3 is TGCGCCAGCAGGGGTTTTGGGGGGCTAAACATTCAGTACTTC.

The chain links TRBV6-4 to TRBJ2-7; D is unclear. Trimming cost V 5 bases and J 6 bases, with 26 bases left between them. This CDR3 has 17 amino acids. In germline, CDR1 is MRHNA, CDR2 SNTAGT. The CDR3 region has the DNA TGTGCCAGCAGTTGTGCCGGTGGTAGCTTAGTGAAAGGCGAGCAGTACTTC. It encodes CASSCAGGSLVKGEQYF.

The V gene is TRBV5-6, the J gene TRBJ2-7; D uncertain. Per the germline V gene, CDR1 is SGHDT and CDR2 is YYEEEE. Trimming removed 2 bases from V and 2 bases from J, with 14 bases in between. This CDR3 is built from 15 residues. CDR3 DNA sequence: TGTGCCAGCAGCTTACCAGGCCGTAATCCCTACGAGCAGTACTTC. Amino acids: CASSLPGRNPYEQYF.

This chain links TRBV5-1 with TRBJ2-1; 7 bases are shared with TRBD2. Germline V lookup: CDR1 SGHRS, CDR2 YFSETQ. V was clipped by 5 bases and J by 0 bases; unmatched bases: 11. The CDR3 runs 17 residues. In DNA form, the CDR3 reads TGCGCCAGCAGTTCATCTAGCGGTTCAAGCTCCTACAATGAGCAGTTCTTC. Translation gives CASSSSSGSSSYNEQFF.

J is TRBJ2-1 and V is TRBV5-4, with 10 bases fitting TRBD2. The CDR3 loop spans 16 amino acids. Germline lookup yields CDR1 SGHNT and CDR2 YYREEE (reference sequence). Trimming at V came to 1 base and at J to 6 bases, leaving 7 bases not matched to a gene. The chain's CDR3 is CASSLTTSGFSNEQFF. The CDR3 bases are TGTGCCAGCAGCTTGACGACTAGCGGGTTCAGCAATGAGCAGTTCTTC. The variable domain in full, with the rest retrieved from reference TRBV5-4 and TRBJ2-1, is ETGVTQSPTHLIKTRGQQVTLRCSSQSGHNTVSWYQQALGQGPQFIFQYYREEENGRGNFPPRFSGLQFPNYSSELNVNALELDDSALYLCASSLTTSGFSNEQFFGPGTRLTVL.

The chain carries TRBV25-1 and TRBJ1-2, with D unresolved. Trimming removed 4 bases from V and 5 bases from J, with 8 bases in between. The CDR3 covers 12 residues. Germline V gene data show CDR1 as MGHDK and CDR2 as SYGVNS. The CDR3 region is CASSALGYGYTF. DNA for the CDR3: TGTGCCAGCAGTGCTCTAGGATATGGCTACACCTTC.

The count of this clone is one. The DNA for the CDR3 is TGTGCCAGCAGGATTAGCGGGGCCCCCTACGAGCAGTACTTC. Translated, it gives CASRISGAPYEQYF. This chain joins TRBV6-1 and TRBJ2-7, with 8 positions matching TRBD2. The CDR3 runs 14 residues. The V and J ends lost 6 bases and 2 bases, in that order; junction bases with no gene match: 6. Germline V lookup: CDR1 MNHNS, CDR2 SASEGT.

The chain uses TRBV29-1 and TRBJ2-1; D is perhaps TRBD1 (6 bases). V lost 1 base to trimming and J lost 0 bases, with 7 bases between them. Germline V gene sequence: CDR1 SQVTM, CDR2 ANQGSEA. CDR3 length equals 14 residues. CDR3 DNA sequence: TGCAGCGTTGAAGGAGGGGGCTCCTACAATGAGCAGTTCTTC. Translated, it gives CSVEGGGSYNEQFF.

This chain joins TRBV27 and TRBJ1-1; TRBD1 is a possible D gene (5 bases). Looked up from germline, CDR1 is MNHEY and CDR2 is SMNVEV (reference sequence). The CDR3 is made up of 15 amino acids. The V gene lost 3 bases and the J gene lost 0 bases, with 11 bases spanning the gap. The CDR3, as DNA: TGTGCCAGCAGTTTGGGGGAACCGATGAACACTGAAGCTTTCTTT. This encodes CASSLGEPMNTEAFF.

The DNA for the CDR3 is TGCGCCAGCAGCCTGGACAGGGGGAACACTGAAGCTTTCTTT. It yields the protein CASSLDRGNTEAFF. The chain links TRBV5-1 to TRBJ1-1; 9 bases are a match to TRBD1. Trimming at V came to 4 bases and at J to 1 base, leaving 2 bases not matched to a gene. This CDR3 is built from 14 residues. Germline CDR1 reads SGHRS; CDR2 reads YFSETQ.

The V call is TRBV5-1, the J call TRBJ1-1, with a tentative D call TRBD1 (5 bases). V was clipped by 2 bases and J by 2 bases, with 28 bases between them. This CDR3 is built from 20 residues. Germline V lookup: CDR1 SGHRS, CDR2 YFSETQ. CDR3 sequence reads: CASSFIRIGLRDSINTEAFF. In DNA, the CDR3 is TGCGCCAGCAGCTTTATTCGTATCGGTCTCCGAGACAGCATAAACACTGAAGCTTTCTTT.

The rearrangement links TRBV14 to TRBJ2-7, with TRBD2 identical over 11 bases. The J segment lost 0 bases and the V segment lost 1 base, leaving 5 bases of the junction unmatched. The CDR3 is 17 amino acids. Germline lookup yields CDR1 SGHDN and CDR2 FVKESK. The CDR3 sequence: CASSQAPSGRPSYEQYF. DNA for the CDR3: TGTGCCAGCAGCCAAGCCCCTAGCGGGAGGCCCTCCTACGAGCAGTACTTC.

The genes are TRBV27 and TRBJ2-3, with D unresolved. This CDR3 contains 14 residues. Germline loops: CDR1 MNHEY, CDR2 SMNVEV (reference sequence). Trimming left V 5 bases short and J 2 bases short, with 11 bases between. The DNA of the CDR3 is TGTGCCAGCAGTCCCCGGCGAAACACAGATACGCAGTATTTT. Amino acid sequence: CASSPRRNTDTQYF.

The J gene is TRBJ1-2, the V gene TRBV4-1; TRBD1 agrees at 8 bases. Trimming cost V 6 bases and J 10 bases; bases outside gene matches: 13. Germline-derived CDR1 and CDR2 are MGHRA and YSYEKL. The CDR3 consists of 14 residues. Written as DNA, the CDR3 is TGCGCCAGCAGTTTCCCGGGACAGGCCGCTATCTACACCTTC. The encoded protein is CASSFPGQAAIYTF.